This T cell receptor (beta chain) was observed in a study of memory CD4+ T cells and cytomegalovirus serostatus. Clones were sequenced by immunoSEQ multiplex PCR, and TCRdb holds only the in-frame ones, with some missing. The profile shows about 41,000 clones, around 75% of them singletons. CDR3 size: 14 residues. Germline V gives CDR1 SEHNR, CDR2 FQNEAQ (reference sequence). The ends were cut back, 5 bases at V and 4 bases at J, with 13 bases in the middle. The sort gate was single viable CD3+CD4+CD8-CD45RO+ cells for memory CD4+ T cells. This receptor was obtained from an adult in good health and CMV-seronegative. Sample: memory CD4+ T cells from blood. The chain is built from TRBV7-9 and TRBJ2-3; tentatively, D is TRBD2 (6 bases). CDR3 sequence (DNA): TGTGCCAGCAGCACGGGGGACGGGGCAGATACGCAGTATTTT. Translation: CASSTGDGADTQYF.